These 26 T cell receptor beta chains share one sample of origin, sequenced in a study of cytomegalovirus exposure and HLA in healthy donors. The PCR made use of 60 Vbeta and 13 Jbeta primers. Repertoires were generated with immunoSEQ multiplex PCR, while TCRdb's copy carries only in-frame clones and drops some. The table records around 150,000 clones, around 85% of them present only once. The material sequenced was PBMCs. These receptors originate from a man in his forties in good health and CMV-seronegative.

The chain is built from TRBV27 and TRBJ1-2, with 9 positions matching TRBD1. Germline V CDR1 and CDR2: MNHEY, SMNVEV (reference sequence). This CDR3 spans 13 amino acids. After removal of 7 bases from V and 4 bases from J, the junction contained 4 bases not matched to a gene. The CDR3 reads CASKTDRGYGYTF. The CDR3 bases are TGTGCCAGCAAAACGGACAGGGGCTATGGCTACACCTTC.

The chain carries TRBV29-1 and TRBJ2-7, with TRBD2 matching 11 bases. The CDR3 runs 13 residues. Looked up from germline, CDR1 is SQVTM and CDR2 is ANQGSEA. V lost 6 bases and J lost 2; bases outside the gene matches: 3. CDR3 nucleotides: TGCAGCGTGCGACTAGCGGGGACCTACGAGCAGTACTTC. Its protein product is CSVRLAGTYEQYF.

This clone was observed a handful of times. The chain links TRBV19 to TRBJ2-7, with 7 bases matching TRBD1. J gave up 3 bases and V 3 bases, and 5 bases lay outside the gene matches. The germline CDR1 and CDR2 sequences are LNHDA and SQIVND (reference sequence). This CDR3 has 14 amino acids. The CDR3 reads CASSIKDRIYEQYF. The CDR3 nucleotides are TGTGCCAGTAGTATTAAGGACAGGATCTACGAGCAGTACTTC.

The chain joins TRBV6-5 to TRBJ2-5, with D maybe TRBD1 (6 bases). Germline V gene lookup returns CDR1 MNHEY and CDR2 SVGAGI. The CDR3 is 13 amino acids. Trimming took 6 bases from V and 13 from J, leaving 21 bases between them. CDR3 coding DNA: TGTGCCAGCAGCCCTAGATCAGGGGCGATGGGGTACTTC. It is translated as CASSPRSGAMGYF.

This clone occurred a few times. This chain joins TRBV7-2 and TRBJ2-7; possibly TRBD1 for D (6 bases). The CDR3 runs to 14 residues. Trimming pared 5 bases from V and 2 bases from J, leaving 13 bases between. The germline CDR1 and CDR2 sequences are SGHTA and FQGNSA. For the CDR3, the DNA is TGTGCCAGCAGCACCCGGACAGTAGCCTACGAGCAGTACTTC. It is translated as CASSTRTVAYEQYF.

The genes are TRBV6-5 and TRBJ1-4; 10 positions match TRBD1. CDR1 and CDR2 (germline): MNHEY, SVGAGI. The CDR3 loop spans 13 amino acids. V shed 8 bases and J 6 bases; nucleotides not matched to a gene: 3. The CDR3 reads CASSTGGHEKLFF. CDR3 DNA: TGTGCCAGCTCGACAGGGGGCCATGAAAAACTGTTTTTT.

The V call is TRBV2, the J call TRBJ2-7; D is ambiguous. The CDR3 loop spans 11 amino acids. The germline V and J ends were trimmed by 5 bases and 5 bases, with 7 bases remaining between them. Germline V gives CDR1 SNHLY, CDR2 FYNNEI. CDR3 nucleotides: TGTGCCAGCAGTCAGGTGGACGAGCAGTACTTC. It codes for CASSQVDEQYF.

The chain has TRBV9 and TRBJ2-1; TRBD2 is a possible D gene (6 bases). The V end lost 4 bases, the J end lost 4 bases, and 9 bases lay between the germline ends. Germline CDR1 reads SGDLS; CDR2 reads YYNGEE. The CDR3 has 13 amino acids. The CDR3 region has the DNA TGTGCCAGCAGCTTGGGACTTTACAATGAGCAGTTCTTC. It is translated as CASSLGLYNEQFF.

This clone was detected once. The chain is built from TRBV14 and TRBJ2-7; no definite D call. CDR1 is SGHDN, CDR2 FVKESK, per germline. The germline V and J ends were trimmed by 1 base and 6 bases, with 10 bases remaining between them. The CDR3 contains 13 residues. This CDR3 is CASSQALGSEQYF. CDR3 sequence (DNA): TGTGCCAGCAGCCAAGCCCTAGGTTCCGAGCAGTACTTC.

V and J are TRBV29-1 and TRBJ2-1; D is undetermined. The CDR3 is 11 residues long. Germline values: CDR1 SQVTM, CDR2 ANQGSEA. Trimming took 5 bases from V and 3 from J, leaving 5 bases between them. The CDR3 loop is CSVRDYNEQFF. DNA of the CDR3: TGCAGCGTTCGAGACTACAATGAGCAGTTCTTC.

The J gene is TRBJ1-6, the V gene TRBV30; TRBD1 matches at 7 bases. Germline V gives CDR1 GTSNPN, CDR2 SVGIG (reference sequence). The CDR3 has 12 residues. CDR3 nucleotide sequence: TGTGGAGGGGGACAGTGGAATTCACCCCTCCACTTT. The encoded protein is CGGGQWNSPLHF.

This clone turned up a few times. The CDR3 coding sequence is TGTGCCAGCAGCCCGGGACTAGCGGTGTTAGAGCAGTACTTC. Amino acid sequence: CASSPGLAVLEQYF. The chain recombines TRBV2 with TRBJ2-7; 11 bases match TRBD2. The junction had 8 bases not matched to a gene; V was cut back by 6 bases and J by 7 bases. The CDR3 contains 14 residues. Germline CDR1 and CDR2: SNHLY and FYNNEI.

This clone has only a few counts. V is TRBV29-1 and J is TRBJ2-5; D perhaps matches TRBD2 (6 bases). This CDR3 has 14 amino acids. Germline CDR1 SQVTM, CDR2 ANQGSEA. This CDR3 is CRGRREVGEETQYF. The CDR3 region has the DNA TGCAGGGGAAGGAGGGAGGTAGGAGAAGAGACCCAGTACTTC.

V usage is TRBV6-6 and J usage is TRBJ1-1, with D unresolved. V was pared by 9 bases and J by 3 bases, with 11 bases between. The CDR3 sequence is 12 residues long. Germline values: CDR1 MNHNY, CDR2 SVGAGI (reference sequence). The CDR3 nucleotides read TGTGCCAGTCGGGGTTTCGACACTGAAGCTTTCTTT. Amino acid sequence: CASRGFDTEAFF.

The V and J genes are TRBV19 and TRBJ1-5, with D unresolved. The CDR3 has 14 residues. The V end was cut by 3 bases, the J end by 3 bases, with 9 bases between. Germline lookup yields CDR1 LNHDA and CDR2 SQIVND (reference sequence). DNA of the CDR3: TGTGCCAGTAGTATGGGAGGTCCCAATCAGCCCCAGCATTTT. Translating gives CASSMGGPNQPQHF.

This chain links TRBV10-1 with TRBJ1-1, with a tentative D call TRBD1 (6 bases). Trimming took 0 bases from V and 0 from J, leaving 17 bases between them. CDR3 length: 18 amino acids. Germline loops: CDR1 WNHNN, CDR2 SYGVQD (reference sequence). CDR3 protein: CASSESALLGQMNTEAFF. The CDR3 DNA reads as TGCGCCAGCAGTGAGTCGGCCCTCCTCGGACAGATGAACACTGAAGCTTTCTTT.

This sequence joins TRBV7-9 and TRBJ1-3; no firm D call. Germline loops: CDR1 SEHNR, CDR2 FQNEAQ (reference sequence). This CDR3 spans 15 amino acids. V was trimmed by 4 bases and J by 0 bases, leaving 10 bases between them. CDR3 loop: CASSSGFPSGNTIYF. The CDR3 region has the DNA TGTGCCAGCAGCTCGGGGTTCCCCTCTGGAAACACCATATATTTT.

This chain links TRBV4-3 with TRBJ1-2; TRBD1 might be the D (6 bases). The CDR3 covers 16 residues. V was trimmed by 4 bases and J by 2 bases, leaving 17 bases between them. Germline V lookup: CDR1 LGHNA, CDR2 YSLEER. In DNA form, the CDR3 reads TGCGCCAGCAGCCCAGGGGTCGCCCCCGGGAACTATGGCTACACCTTC. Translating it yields CASSPGVAPGNYGYTF.

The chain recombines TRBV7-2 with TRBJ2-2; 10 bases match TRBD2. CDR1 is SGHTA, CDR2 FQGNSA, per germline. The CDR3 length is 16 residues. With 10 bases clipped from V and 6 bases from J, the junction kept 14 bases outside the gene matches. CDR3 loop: CANGGGGLAGAGELFF. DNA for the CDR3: TGTGCCAACGGTGGGGGAGGGCTAGCGGGGGCCGGGGAGCTGTTTTTT.

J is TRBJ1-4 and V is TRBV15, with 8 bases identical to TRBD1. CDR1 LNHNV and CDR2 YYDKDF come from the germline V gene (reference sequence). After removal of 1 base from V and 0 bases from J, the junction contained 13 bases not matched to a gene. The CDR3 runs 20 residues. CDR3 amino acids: CATSRVQGADLLATNEKLFF. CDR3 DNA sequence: TGTGCCACCAGCAGAGTCCAGGGGGCCGATCTACTTGCAACTAATGAAAAACTGTTTTTT.

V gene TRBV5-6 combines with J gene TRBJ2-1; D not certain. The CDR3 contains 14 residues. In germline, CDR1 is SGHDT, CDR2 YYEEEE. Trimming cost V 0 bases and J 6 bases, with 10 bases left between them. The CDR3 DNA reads TGTGCCAGCAGCTTGGTATCGTCTAGCAATGAGCAGTTCTTC. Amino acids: CASSLVSSSNEQFF.

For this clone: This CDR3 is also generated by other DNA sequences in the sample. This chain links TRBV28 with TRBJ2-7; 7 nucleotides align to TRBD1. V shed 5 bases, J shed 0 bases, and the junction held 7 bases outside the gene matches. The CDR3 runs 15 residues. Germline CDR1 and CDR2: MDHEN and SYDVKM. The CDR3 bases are TGTGCCAGCAGTCCCCCGGACAGGAGCTCCTACGAGCAGTACTTC. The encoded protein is CASSPPDRSSYEQYF.

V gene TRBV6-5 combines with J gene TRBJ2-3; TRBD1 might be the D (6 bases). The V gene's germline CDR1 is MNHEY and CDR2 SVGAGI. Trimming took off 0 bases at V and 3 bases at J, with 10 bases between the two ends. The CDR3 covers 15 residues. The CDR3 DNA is TGTGCCAGCAGTTACTCAGGTACAGGGACAGATACGCAGTATTTT. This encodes CASSYSGTGTDTQYF.

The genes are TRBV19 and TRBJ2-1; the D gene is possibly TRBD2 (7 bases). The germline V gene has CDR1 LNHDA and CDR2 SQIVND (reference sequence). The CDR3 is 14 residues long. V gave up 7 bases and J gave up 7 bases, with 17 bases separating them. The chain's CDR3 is CASTYGGPSNEQFF. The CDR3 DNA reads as TGTGCCAGTACTTACGGGGGGCCCAGTAATGAGCAGTTCTTC.

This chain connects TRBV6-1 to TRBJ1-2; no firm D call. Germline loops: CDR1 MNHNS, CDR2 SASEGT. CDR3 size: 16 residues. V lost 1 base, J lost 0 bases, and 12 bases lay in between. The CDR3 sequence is CASSEGPTLANYGYTF. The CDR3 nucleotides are TGTGCCAGCAGTGAAGGACCCACCCTAGCTAACTATGGCTACACCTTC.

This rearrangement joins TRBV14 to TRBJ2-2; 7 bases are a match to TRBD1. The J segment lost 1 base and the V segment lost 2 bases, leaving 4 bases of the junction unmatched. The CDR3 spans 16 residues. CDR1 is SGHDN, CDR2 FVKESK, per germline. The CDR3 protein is CASSQTTGRNTGELFF. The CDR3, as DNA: TGTGCCAGCAGCCAAACGACAGGGAGGAACACCGGGGAGCTGTTTTTT.